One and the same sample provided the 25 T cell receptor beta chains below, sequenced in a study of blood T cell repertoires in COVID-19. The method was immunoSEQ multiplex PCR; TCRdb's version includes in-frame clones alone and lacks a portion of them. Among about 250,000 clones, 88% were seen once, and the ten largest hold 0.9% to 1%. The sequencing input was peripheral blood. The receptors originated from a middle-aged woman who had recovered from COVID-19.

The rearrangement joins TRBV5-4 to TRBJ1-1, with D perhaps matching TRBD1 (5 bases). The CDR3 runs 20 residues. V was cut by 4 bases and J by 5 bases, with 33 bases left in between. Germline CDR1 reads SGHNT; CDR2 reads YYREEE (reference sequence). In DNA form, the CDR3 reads TGTGCCAGCAGCCCGATTCGGGGGGGGTGGCAGGAGGCCGGTGGGACTGAAGCTTTCTTT. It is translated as CASSPIRGGWQEAGGTEAFF. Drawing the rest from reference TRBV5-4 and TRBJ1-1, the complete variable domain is ETGVTQSPTHLIKTRGQQVTLRCSSQSGHNTVSWYQQALGQGPQFIFQYYREEENGRGNFPPRFSGLQFPNYSSELNVNALELDDSALYLCASSPIRGGWQEAGGTEAFFGQGTRLTVV.

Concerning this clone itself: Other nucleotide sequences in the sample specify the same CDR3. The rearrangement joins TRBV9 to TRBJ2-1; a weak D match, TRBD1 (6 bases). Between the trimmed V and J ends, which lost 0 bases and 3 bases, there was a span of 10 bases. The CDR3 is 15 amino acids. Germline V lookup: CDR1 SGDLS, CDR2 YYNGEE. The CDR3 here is CASSVGGRGYNEQFF. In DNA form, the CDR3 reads TGTGCCAGCAGCGTAGGGGGCAGGGGCTACAATGAGCAGTTCTTC. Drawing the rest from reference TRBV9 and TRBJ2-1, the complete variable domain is DSGVTQTPKHLITATGQRVTLRCSPRSGDLSVYWYQQSLDQGLQFLIQYYNGEERAKGNILERFSAQQFPDLHSELNLSSLELGDSALYFCASSVGGRGYNEQFFGPGTRLTVL.

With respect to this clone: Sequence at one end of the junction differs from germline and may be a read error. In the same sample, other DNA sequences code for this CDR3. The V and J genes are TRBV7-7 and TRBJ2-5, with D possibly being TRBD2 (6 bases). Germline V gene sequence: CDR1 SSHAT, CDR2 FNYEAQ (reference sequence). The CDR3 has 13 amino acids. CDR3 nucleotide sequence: TGTGCTAGCAGCTTAGGGAGGCAAGAGACCCAGTACTTC. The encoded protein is CASSLGRQETQYF.

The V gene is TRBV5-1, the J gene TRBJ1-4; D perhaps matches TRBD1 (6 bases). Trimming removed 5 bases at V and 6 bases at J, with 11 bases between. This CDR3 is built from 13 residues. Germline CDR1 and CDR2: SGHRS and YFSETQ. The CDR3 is CASRWGRDEKLFF. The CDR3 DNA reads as TGCGCCAGCAGGTGGGGGCGTGATGAAAAACTGTTTTTT.

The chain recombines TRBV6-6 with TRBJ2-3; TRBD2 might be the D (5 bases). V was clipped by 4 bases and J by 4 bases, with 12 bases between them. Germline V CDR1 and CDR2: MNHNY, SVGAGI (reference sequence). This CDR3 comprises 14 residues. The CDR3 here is CASSFDPGADTQYF. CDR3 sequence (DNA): TGTGCCAGCAGTTTCGACCCCGGGGCAGATACGCAGTATTTT.

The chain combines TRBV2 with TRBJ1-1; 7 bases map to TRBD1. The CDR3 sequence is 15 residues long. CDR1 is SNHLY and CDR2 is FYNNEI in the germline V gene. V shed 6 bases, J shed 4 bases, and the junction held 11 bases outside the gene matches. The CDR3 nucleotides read TGTGCCAGCAGGGCAGACAGGGCGACGGGCACTGAAGCTTTCTTT. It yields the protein CASRADRATGTEAFF. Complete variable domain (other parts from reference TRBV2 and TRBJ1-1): EPEVTQTPSHQVTQMGQEVILRCVPISNHLYFYWYRQILGQKVEFLVSFYNNEISEKSEIFDDQFSVERPDGSNFTLKIRSTKLEDSAMYFCASRADRATGTEAFFGQGTRLTVV.

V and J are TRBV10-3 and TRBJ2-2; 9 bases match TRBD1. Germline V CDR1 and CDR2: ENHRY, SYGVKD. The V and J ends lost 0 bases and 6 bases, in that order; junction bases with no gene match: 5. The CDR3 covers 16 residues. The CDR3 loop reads CAISESARTGAGELFF. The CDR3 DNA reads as TGTGCCATCAGTGAGTCGGCTCGGACAGGGGCCGGGGAGCTGTTTTTT.

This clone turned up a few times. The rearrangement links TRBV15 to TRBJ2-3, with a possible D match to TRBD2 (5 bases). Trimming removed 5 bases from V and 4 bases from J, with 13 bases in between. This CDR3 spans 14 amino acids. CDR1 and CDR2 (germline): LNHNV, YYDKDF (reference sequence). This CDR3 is CATSRRTGADTQYF. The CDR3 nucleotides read TGTGCCACCAGCCGGAGGACTGGTGCAGATACGCAGTATTTT. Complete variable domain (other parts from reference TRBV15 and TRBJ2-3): DAMVIQNPRYQVTQFGKPVTLSCSQTLNHNVMYWYQQKSSQAPKLLFHYYDKDFNNEADTPDNFQSRRPNTSFCFLDIRSPGLGDTAMYLCATSRRTGADTQYFGPGTRLTVL.

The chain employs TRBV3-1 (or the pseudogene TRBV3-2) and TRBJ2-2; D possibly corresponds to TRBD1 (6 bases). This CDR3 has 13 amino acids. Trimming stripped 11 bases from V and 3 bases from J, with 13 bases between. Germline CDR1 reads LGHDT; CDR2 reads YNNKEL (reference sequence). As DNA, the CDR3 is TGTGCCGCTGGGGGCGGTTACACCGGGGAGCTGTTTTTT. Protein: CAAGGGYTGELFF.

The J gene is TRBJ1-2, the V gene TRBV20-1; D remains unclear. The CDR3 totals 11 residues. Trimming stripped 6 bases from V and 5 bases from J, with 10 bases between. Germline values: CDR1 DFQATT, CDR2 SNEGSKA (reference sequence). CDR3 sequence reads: CSAPAGYGYTF. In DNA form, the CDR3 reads TGCAGTGCCCCGGCCGGGTATGGCTACACCTTC.

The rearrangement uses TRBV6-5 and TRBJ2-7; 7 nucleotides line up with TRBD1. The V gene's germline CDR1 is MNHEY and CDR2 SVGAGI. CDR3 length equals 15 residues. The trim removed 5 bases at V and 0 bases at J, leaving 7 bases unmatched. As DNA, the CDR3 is TGTGCCAGCAGTCTCCAGGGGGTCCCCTCCTACGAGCAGTACGTC. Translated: CASSLQGVPSYEQYV.

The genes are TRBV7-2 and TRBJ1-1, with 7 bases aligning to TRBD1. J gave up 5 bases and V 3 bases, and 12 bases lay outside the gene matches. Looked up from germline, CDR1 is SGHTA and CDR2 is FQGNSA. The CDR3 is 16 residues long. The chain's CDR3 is CASSFGPQGGNTEAFF. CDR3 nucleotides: TGTGCCAGCAGCTTTGGACCCCAGGGGGGTAATACTGAAGCTTTCTTT.

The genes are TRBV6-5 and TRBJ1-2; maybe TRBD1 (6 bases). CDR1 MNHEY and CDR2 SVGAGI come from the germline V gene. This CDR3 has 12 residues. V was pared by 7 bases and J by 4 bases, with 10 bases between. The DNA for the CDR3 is TGTGCCAGCAAGGGAGGGGGCTATGGCTACACCTTC. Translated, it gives CASKGGGYGYTF.

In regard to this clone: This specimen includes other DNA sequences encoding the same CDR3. The CDR3 DNA sequence: TGTGCCAGCAGCCAAGGGGGGGGCGAGCAGTACGTC. This sequence encodes CASSQGGGEQYV. V and J are TRBV3-1 (or the pseudogene TRBV3-2) and TRBJ2-7; 7 bases fit TRBD2. Trimming at V came to 1 base and at J to 6 bases, leaving 0 bases not matched to a gene. Germline CDR1 reads LGHDT; CDR2 reads YNNKEL (reference sequence). The CDR3 runs 12 residues.

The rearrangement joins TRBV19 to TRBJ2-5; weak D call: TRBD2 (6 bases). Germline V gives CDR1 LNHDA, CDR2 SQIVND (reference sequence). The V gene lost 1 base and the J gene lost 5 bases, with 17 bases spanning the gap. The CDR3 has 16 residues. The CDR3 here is CASSIVAGLGGETQYF. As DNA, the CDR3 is TGTGCCAGTAGTATAGTCGCAGGGCTTGGAGGGGAGACCCAGTACTTC.

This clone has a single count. The CDR3 spells CASSAQGYGYTF. The DNA of the CDR3 is TGTGCCAGTAGTGCCCAGGGGTACGGCTACACCTTC. The rearrangement links TRBV19 to TRBJ1-2, with D possibly TRBD1 on 6 matching bases. Germline CDR1 reads LNHDA; CDR2 reads SQIVND (reference sequence). V was trimmed by 5 bases and J by 8 bases, leaving 12 bases between them. The CDR3 is 12 residues long.

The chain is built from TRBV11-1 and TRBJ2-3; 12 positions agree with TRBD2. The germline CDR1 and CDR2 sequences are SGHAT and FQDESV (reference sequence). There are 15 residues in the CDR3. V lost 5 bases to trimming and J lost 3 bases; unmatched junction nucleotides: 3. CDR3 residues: CASSPTSGRTDTQYF. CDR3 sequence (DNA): TGTGCCAGCAGCCCCACTAGCGGGAGGACAGATACGCAGTATTTT.

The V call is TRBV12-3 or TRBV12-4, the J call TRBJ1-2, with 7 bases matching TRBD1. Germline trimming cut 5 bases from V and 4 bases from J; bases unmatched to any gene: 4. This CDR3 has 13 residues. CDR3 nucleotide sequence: TGTGCCAGCAGTCGGACAGGAGGCTATGGCTACACCTTC. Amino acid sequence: CASSRTGGYGYTF.

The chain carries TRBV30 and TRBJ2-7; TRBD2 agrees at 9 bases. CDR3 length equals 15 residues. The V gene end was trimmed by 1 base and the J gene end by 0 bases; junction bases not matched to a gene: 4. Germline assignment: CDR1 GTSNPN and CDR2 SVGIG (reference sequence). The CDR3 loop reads CAWSGLAGNSYEQYV. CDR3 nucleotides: TGTGCCTGGAGTGGCCTAGCGGGGAACTCCTACGAGCAGTACGTC.

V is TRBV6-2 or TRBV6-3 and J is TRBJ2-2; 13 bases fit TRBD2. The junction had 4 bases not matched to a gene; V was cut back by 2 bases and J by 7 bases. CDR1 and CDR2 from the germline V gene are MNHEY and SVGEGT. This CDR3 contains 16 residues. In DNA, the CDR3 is TGTGCCAGCAGTTACGGGACTAGCGGGATTGTCGGGGAGCTGTTTTTT. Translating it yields CASSYGTSGIVGELFF.

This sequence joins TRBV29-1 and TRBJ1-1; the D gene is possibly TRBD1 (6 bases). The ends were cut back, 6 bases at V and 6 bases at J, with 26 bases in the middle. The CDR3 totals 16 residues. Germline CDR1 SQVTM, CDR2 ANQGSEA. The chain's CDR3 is CSVPGPQRGQRAEAFF. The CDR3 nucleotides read TGCAGCGTACCGGGGCCACAAAGAGGACAGAGGGCTGAAGCTTTCTTT.

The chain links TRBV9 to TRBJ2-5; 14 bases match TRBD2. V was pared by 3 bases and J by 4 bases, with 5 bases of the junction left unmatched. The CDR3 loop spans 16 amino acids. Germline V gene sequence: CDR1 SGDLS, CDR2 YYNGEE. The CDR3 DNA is TGTGCCAGCAGCGGTTCCGGGACTAGCGGGAGAGAGACCCAGTACTTC. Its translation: CASSGSGTSGRETQYF.

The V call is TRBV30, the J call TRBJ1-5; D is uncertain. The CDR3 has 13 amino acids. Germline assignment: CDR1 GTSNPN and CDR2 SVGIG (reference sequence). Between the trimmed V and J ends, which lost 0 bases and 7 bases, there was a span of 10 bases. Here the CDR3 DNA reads TGTGCCTGGAGTGTTGGTCTCGGGCAGCCCCAGCATTTT. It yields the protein CAWSVGLGQPQHF.

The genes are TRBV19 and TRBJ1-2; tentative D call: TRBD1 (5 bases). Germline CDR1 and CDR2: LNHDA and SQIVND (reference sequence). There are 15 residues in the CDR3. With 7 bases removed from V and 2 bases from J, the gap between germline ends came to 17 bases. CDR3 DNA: TGTGCCAGTAAGGGGCAGACGACCTTAAACTATGGCTACACCTTC. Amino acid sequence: CASKGQTTLNYGYTF.

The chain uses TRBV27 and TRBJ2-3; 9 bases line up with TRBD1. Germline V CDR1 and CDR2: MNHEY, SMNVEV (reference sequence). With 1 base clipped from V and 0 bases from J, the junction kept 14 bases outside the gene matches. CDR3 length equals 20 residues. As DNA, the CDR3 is TGTGCCAGCAGTTTATTGGTACAGGGGGCAGGGGGACTTAGCACAGATACGCAGTATTTT. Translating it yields CASSLLVQGAGGLSTDTQYF.